These T cell receptor beta chains were read from a single sample in a study of T-cell reconstitution after alpha-beta-depleted transplantation in children. TCRdb processed the PCR reads anew with MiXCR; each CDR3 protein has one entry. There are 670,000 or so distinct CDR3 sequences in the sample; about an eighth occur only once, and 0.79% lies in the top ten. The sample here was PBMCs, taken before TCRalphabeta/CD19-depleted stem cell transplant. The receptors come from a girl aged 2 to 10 with congenital amegakaryocytic thrombocytopenia, due to receive a stem cell transplant. The CDR3 runs from the conserved cysteine through the conserved F or W. The order of the fields is D gene, clone size, J gene, V gene, CDR3 DNA, CDR3 protein. The D gene is left open where the match is weak. Part of the rows lack a size; the others show once, few, many or a class for expanded clones.

>NA|NA|TRBJ2-3|TRBV2
TGTGCCAGCAGTGGATCTAACGGCCTCACAGATACGCAGTATTTT
CASSGSNGLTDTQYF
>NA|few|TRBJ1-1|TRBV29-1
TGCAGCGTTGAATCCCACCGGAACACTGAAGCTTTCTTT
CSVESHRNTEAFF
>TRBD2|many|TRBJ2-7|TRBV7-2
TGTGCCAGCAGCCCTCCCGGGACTAGCGGGATTAAATACGAGCAGTACTTC
CASSPPGTSGIKYEQYF
>NA|NA|TRBJ1-2|TRBV10-3
TGTGCCATCAGTAAGGGTAGATCTCAGGGGAACTATGGCTACACCTTC
CAISKGRSQGNYGYTF
>TRBD2|many|TRBJ2-5|TRBV20-1
TGCAGTGCCCCTTTAGCGGGGGAAGAGACCCAGTACTTC
CSAPLAGEETQYF
>NA|NA|TRBJ2-5|TRBV4-1
TGCGCCAGCAGCCAAGAGGCGGTCCCGGAGACCCAGTACTTC
CASSQEAVPETQYF
>TRBD1|NA|TRBJ2-3|TRBV11-3
TGTGCCAGCAGCTCCTCAGGGGGCTTAGATACGCAGTATTTT
CASSSSGGLDTQYF
>NA|NA|TRBJ2-5|TRBV28
TGTGCCAGCAGTTTTGGGGTGAGGGGGGCAGAGACCCAGTACTTC
CASSFGVRGAETQYF
>TRBD2|many|TRBJ2-3|TRBV20-1
TGCAGTGCTAGAGTAGCGGGAGGGACAGATACGCAGTATTTT
CSARVAGGTDTQYF
>NA|NA|TRBJ2-5|TRBV5-1
TGCGCCAGCAGCTTGGCCCTAGACAGCACACCGGGGGAGACCCAGTACTTC
CASSLALDSTPGETQYF
>TRBD2|NA|TRBJ2-1|TRBV7-6
TGTGCCAGCAGTCAGCGGGAGAGCGGCTACAATGAGCAGTTCTTC
CASSQRESGYNEQFF
>TRBD1|few|TRBJ2-5|TRBV6-1
TGTGCCAGCAGGAAAGGACAGGGGGTGGGGGAGACCCAGTACTTC
CASRKGQGVGETQYF
>NA|many|TRBJ2-3|TRBV20-1
TGCAGTGCTACAGCAGGGAGTAGTTCAGATACGCAGTATTTT
CSATAGSSSDTQYF
>TRBD2|many|TRBJ2-7|TRBV6-1
TGTGCCAGCAGTGCCCCCACGACTAGCGTTGGTTTTATCTACGAGCAGTACTTC
CASSAPTTSVGFIYEQYF
>TRBD1|NA|TRBJ2-5|TRBV29-1
TGCAGCGTTGTTCGGACAGGCCAAGAGACCCAGTACTTC
CSVVRTGQETQYF
>NA|many|TRBJ2-5|TRBV5-1
TGCGCCAGCAGCTTAACGGGATCCGAGGAGACCCAGTACTTC
CASSLTGSEETQYF
>NA|NA|TRBJ1-4|TRBV20-1
TGCAGTGCTAGAGGGAGTTGGGGTGAAAAACTGTTTTTT
CSARGSWGEKLFF
>NA|few|TRBJ2-5|TRBV7-9
TGTGCCAGCAGCTCGCCGGGGGGCCTACTAGGCGTAGAGACCCAGTACTTC
CASSSPGGLLGVETQYF
>NA|many|TRBJ2-5|TRBV19
TGTGCCAGTAGGAGTGGAAGAACACAAGAGACCCAGTACTTC
CASRSGRTQETQYF
>TRBD2|few|TRBJ2-1|TRBV20-1
TGCAGGGCTCGGGCGGGAGGCGGCACCTACAATGAGCAGTTCTTC
CRARAGGGTYNEQFF